This T cell receptor beta chain emerged from a study of graft-versus-host responses after intestinal transplantation (dated by TCRdb to about 2021). Looking at the study overall: The transplants that recipients got were multivisceral, liver-intestinal, or isolated intestinal. Every recipient was given anti-thymocyte globulin induction, then maintenance tacrolimus and steroids for approximately 3 years. After intestinal transplantation, graft-versus-host and host-versus-graft alloreactive T cell clones were followed in the graft, circulation and bone marrow using bulk TCR-beta CDR3 sequencing. Alloreactive clones were identified by sequencing pre-transplant mixed lymphocyte reaction products and comparing these products with unstimulated pre-transplant donor and recipient T cells. A cohort of under 30 intestinal transplant recipients, including one retransplant, was enrolled, and a few patients lacking pretransplant specimens were excluded. Donor T cell macrochimerism was defined as a peak of at least 4% donor T cells among recipient peripheral blood mononuclear cells. Rather than going through the commercial service, samples from a few later patients were sequenced in-house on an Illumina MiSeq and processed with MiXCR.

Preparation of the library involved the immunoSEQ multiplex PCR assay. In most patients, genomic DNA was isolated using the Qiagen DNeasy Blood and Tissue Kit and sent frozen to Adaptive Biotechnologies for TCR sequencing. For most patients, high-throughput TCR-beta CDR3 sequencing of genomic DNA was performed by Adaptive Biotechnologies. As for how the authors treated the data: TCR sequencing data were retrieved from Adaptive's ImmunoSEQ software for 15 to 20 patients, whereas three other patients were processed with MiXCR and VDJtools. To correct CD4 versus CD8 sorting errors, sequences present in both subsets at a frequency ratio below 5:1 were removed. Because the origin of CDR3 nucleotide sequences shared between donor and recipient could not be assigned, those sequences were removed. At least 2-fold expansion over unstimulated cells and a minimum CFSE-low frequency of 0.002% (template counts) or 0.001% (read counts) were required for clones to be classified as alloreactive. Clones detected in sequenced pre-transplant spleen, lymph node, or MLR CFSE-low populations of the donor or recipient were defined as mappable. The cumulative frequency of alloreactive clones was calculated as a percentage of all sequences, weighted by copy number. TCRdb took this table from immuneACCESS and kept in-frame rearrangements with V and J called. Such tables lack part of the clones; where checked against another copy, unresolved V genes explain under half of the gap, and the rest is unexplained. That table gives V, J and clone size, and the DNA gave D and trimming. This sample gives about 22,000 clones in total; approximately 60% of them show up just once. The ten largest account for about 0.94% of the sample.

The time point label, read with the paper, signifies: cells obtained before transplantation from donor or recipient. In mixed lymphocyte reactions, roughly 200,000 CFSE-labeled pre-transplant responders were plated with roughly 200,000 irradiated violet-dye-labeled stimulators and cultured for 6 days. After the mixed lymphocyte reaction, proliferating CD3+CD4+CFSE-low and CD3+CD8+CFSE-low responder cells were FACS-sorted on a BD Influx sorter. On this clone itself: Base qualities are missing; no much larger clone stands one base away.

Overall study results and their limits: Conclusions were limited by the relatively low number and heterogeneity of intestinal transplant patients. High GvH to HvG T cell clonal ratios were observed in the allografts of patients with donor T cell macrochimerism. GvH clones turned up in recipient bone marrow, with some appearing earlier in ileal mucosa or blood, a pattern consistent with an intestinal mucosal origin. Early after transplant, declines in HvG clones were associated with peak levels of circulating GvH clones.

The V end loses 5 bases and the J end loses 1 base, and a stretch of 9 bases separates them. Inclusive of the bounding cysteine and phenylalanine, the CDR3 is 13 residues long. The entry retains the CDR3 DNA only, 39 bases that are in frame from base 1. The CDR1 and CDR2 encoded by the germline V gene are SGHTA and FQGNSA. The chain links TRBV7-2 with TRBJ2-7; the D gene is unclear. The receptor was derived from a human patient who received an intestinal transplant. Sequenced material: alloreactive CD4+ T cells from a mixed lymphocyte reaction culture, taken before intestinal transplant. The cell subset or site label of this sample denotes: CFSE-low proliferating T cells sorted from approximately 6-day pre-transplant mixed lymphocyte reaction (GvH or HvG direction). The encoded CDR3 is CASSIQQSYEQYF. At the DNA level, the sequence is TGTGCCAGCAGCATCCAACAGTCCTACGAGCAGTACTTC.